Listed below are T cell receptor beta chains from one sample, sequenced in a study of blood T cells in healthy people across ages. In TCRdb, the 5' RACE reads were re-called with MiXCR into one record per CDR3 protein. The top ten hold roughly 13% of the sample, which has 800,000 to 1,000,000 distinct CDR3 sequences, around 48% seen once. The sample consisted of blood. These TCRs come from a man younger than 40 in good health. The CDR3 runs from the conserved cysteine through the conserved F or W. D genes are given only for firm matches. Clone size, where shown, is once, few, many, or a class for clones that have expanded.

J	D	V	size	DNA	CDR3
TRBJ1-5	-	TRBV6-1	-	TGTGCCAGCAGTGAAGATATGGGAGTTCGGAAGCAGCCCCAGCATTTT	CASSEDMGVRKQPQHF
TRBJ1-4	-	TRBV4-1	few	TGCGCCAGCAGCCAAGAGGGAGTAACTAATGAAAAACTGTTTTTT	CASSQEGVTNEKLFF
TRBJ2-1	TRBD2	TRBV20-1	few	TGCAGTGCTTTAGCGGGGGGGACTGAGCAGTTCTTC	CSALAGGTEQFF
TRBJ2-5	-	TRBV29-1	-	TGCAGCGTTGAAGAACAAACAGGACAAGAGACCCAGTACTTC	CSVEEQTGQETQYF
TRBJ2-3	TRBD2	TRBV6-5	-	TGTGCCAGCAGTTACGCGGGGGGCACAGATACGCAGTATTTT	CASSYAGGTDTQYF
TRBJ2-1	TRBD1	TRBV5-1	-	TGCGCCAGCAGGGGCGGACAGGGGGAGTGGAATGAGCAATTCTTC	CASRGGQGEWNEQFF
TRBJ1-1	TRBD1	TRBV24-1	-	TGTGCCACCCAGCTCTCGTTCGGACAGGGGGCTTTGGACACTGAAGCTTTCTTT	CATQLSFGQGALDTEAFF
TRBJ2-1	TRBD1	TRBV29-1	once	TGCAGCGTTGAGGGACAGGGGGCGTACAATGAGCAGTTCTTC	CSVEGQGAYNEQFF
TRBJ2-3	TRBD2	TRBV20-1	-	TGCAGTGCTAGAAAGCGGGACTCGGGCACAGATACGCAGTATTTT	CSARKRDSGTDTQYF
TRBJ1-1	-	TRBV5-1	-	TGCGCCAGCACCCCTGGACGGATGAACACTGAAGCTTTCTTT	CASTPGRMNTEAFF
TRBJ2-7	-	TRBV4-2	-	TGTGCCAGCAGCCAAGATTTAGGGTTCCACGAGCAGTACTTC	CASSQDLGFHEQYF
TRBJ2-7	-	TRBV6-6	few	TGTGCCAGACAGGGAACACGCGACGAGCAGTACTTC	CARQGTRDEQYF
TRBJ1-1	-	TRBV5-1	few	TGCGCCAGCAGTCGGGTCGGAGAGCGCACTGAAGCTTTCTTT	CASSRVGERTEAFF
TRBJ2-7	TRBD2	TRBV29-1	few	TGCAGCGTTGGGATAGCGGGTTACTACGAGCAGTACTTC	CSVGIAGYYEQYF
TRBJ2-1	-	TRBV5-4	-	TGTGCCAGCAGCGATAGCGGCACCTACAATGAGCAGTTCTTC	CASSDSGTYNEQFF
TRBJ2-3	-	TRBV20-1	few	TGCAGTGCTAGAGATAGGGAGGAGTCTAGCACAGATACGCAGTATTTT	CSARDREESSTDTQYF
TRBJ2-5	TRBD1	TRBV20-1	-	TGCAGTGCTAGAGATTTAGCAGGGGGCTTTCTTGAGCAGTACTTC	CSARDLAGGFLEQYF
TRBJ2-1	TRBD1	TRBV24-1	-	TGTGCCACCAGTGTAGGGACAGGGGCTTGGAATGAGCAGTTCTTC	CATSVGTGAWNEQFF
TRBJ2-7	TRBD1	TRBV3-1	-	TGTGCCAGCAGCCCTGAGGGTCCGACAGGGGGCTACGAGCAGTACTTC	CASSPEGPTGGYEQYF
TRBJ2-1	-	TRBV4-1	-	TGCGCCAGCAGCCAAGCCTTCGGAGGTTACAATGAGCAGTTCTTC	CASSQAFGGYNEQFF
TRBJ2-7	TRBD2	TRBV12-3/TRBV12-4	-	TGTGCCAGCAGTTGGACTAGCGGGGGGATGAGCTCCTACGAGCAGTACTTC	CASSWTSGGMSSYEQYF
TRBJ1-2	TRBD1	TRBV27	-	TGTGCCAGCAGAGTTTCTGCGACAGGGTACCTCTATGGCTACACCTTC	CASRVSATGYLYGYTF
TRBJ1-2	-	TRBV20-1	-	TGCAGTGCTAGGCGACCGGGATCCCGTTACTATGGCTACACCTTC	CSARRPGSRYYGYTF
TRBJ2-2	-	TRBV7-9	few	TGTGCCAGCGGCCGGGGCTCGAACACCGGGGAGCTGTTTTTT	CASGRGSNTGELFF
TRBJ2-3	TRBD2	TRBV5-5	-	TGTGCCAGCAGCTTAACGCCTCAGCGGGGGTCGACAGATACGCAGTATTTT	CASSLTPQRGSTDTQYF
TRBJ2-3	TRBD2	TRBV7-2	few	TGTGCCAGCAGTCATACCGGGACTAGCGGGCCTCTAGGCACAGATACGCAGTATTTT	CASSHTGTSGPLGTDTQYF
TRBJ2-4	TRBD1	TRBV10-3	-	TGTGCCATCAGTGAGTGGCAGGGGGCTGACAAAAACATTCAGTACTTC	CAISEWQGADKNIQYF
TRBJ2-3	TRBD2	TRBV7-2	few	TGTGCCAGCAGCGTTTCGGCGGGGGGAGAATCGGATACGCAGTATTTT	CASSVSAGGESDTQYF
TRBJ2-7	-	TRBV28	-	TGTGCCAGCCGGCGACTAGTTGGCTACGAGCAGTACTTC	CASRRLVGYEQYF
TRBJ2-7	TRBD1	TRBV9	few	TGTGCCAGCAGCGTGGATGGACAGGCGGATTACGAGCAGTACTTC	CASSVDGQADYEQYF
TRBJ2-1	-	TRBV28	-	TGTGCCAGTAGTTCCGGAGGGACTGGGAACAATGAGCAGTTCTTC	CASSSGGTGNNEQFF
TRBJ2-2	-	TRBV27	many	TGTGCCAGCAAGATCCGATCCACCGGGGAGCTGTTTTTT	CASKIRSTGELFF
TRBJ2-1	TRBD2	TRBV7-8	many	TGTGCCAGCAGCTTTGGGACTAACTACAATGAGCAGTTCTTC	CASSFGTNYNEQFF
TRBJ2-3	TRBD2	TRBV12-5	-	TGTGCTAGTGGTTTGGGTGCGGGAGACACAGATACGCAGTATTTT	CASGLGAGDTDTQYF
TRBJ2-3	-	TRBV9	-	TGTGCCAGCAGCGTAGGCGGCTCCAGCACAGATACGCAGTATTTT	CASSVGGSSTDTQYF
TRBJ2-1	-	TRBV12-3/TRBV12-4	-	TGTGCCAGCACCAATGGGGGCTTTCAGGGTGAGCAGTTCTTC	CASTNGGFQGEQFF
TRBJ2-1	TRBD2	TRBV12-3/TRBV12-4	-	TGTGCCAGCAGTGGACCTCAGGGGTTGACTAGCGGGGGGCTATACAATGAGCAGTTCTTC	CASSGPQGLTSGGLYNEQFF
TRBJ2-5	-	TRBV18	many	TGTGCCAGCTCACCGAACGAGGGGTCCTCAGAGACCCAGTACTTC	CASSPNEGSSETQYF
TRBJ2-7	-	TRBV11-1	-	TGTGCCAGCAGCTTAGATGAGGGATACTACGAGCAGTACTTC	CASSLDEGYYEQYF
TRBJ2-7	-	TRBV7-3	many	TGTGCCAGCAGCTTATCAGGGAATGAGCAGTACTTC	CASSLSGNEQYF
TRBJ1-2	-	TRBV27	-	TGTGCCAGCAGTTTAATTACTCAAGAGGGTGGCTACACCTTC	CASSLITQEGGYTF
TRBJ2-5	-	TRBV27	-	TGTGCCAGCAGTCTTCTTTCGACAGGAGCCAGCCGAGAGACCCAGTACTTC	CASSLLSTGASRETQYF
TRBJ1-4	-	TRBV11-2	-	TGTGCCAGCAGCTTGAGGGTAGTAACCGAAAAACTGTTTTTT	CASSLRVVTEKLFF
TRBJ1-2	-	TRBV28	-	TGTGCCAGCAGTTTCAGGGGACGTCGATCCTATGGCTACACCTTC	CASSFRGRRSYGYTF
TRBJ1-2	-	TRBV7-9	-	TGTGCCAGCAGCAGGGCTGGGGGCGGTGGCTTCACCTTC	CASSRAGGGGFTF
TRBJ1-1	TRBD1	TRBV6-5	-	TGTGCCAGCAGTTACTCTTGGACAGGGGACACTGAAGCTTTCTTT	CASSYSWTGDTEAFF
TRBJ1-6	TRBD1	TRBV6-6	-	TGTGCCAGCAGACCTACCGGGACAGTTAATTCACCCCTCCACTTT	CASRPTGTVNSPLHF
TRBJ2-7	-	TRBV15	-	TGTGCCACCAGCAGACAGAGATCACAGGGTTCCGAGCAGTACTTC	CATSRQRSQGSEQYF
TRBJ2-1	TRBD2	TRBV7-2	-	TGTGCCAGCAGCTTCCAACTAGCGGGGAACAATGAGCAGTTCTTC	CASSFQLAGNNEQFF
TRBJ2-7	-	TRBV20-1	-	TGCAGTGCTAGGAACGTCGGGACGGGGACCTACGAGCAGTACTTC	CSARNVGTGTYEQYF
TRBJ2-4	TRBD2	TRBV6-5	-	TGTGCCAGCAGGGGCGGGCGGGGGGAAAACATTCAGTACTTC	CASRGGRGENIQYF
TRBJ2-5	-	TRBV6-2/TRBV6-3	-	TGTGCCAGCAGTTATTCCGTATACTCGGGGCAAGAGACCCAGTACTTC	CASSYSVYSGQETQYF
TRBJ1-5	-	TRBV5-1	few	TGCGCCAGCAGTGAGCAACAGGGACCGAATCAGCCCCAGCATTTT	CASSEQQGPNQPQHF
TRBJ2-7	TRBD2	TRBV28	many	TGTGCCAGCAGTCCGCCGACTAGCGGGGGGTCCCACGAGCAGTACTTC	CASSPPTSGGSHEQYF
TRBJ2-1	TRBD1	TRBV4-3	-	TGCGCCAGCAGCCCCGAAGGGGGCAGCTCAGGATACAATGAGCAGTTCTTC	CASSPEGGSSGYNEQFF
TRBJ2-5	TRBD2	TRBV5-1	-	TGCGCCAGCAGCTACGGGACTAGCGGGGCCTCCAAGGAGACCCAGTACTTC	CASSYGTSGASKETQYF
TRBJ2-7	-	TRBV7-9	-	TGTGCCAACAGCCGCATAAGAGAATACGAGCAGTACTTC	CANSRIREYEQYF
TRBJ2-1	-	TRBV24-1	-	TGTGCCACCGGGGGGGCAGTCAATGAGCAGTTCTTC	CATGGAVNEQFF
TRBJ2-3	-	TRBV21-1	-	TGTGCCAGCAGGGGCTGGCGAGAGATCACAGATACGCAGTATTTT	CASRGWREITDTQYF
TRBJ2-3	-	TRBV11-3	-	TGTGCCAGCAGCGCTCGACAGGTTGCTAGCACAGATACGCAGTATTTT	CASSARQVASTDTQYF